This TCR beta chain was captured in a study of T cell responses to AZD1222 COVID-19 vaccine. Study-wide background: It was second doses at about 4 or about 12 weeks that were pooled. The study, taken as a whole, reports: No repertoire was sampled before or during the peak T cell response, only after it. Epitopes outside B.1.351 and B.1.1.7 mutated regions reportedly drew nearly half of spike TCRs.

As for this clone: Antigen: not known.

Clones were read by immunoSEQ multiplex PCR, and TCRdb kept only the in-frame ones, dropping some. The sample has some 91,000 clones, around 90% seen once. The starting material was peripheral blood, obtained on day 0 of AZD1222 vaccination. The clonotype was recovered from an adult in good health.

CDR3 sequence reads: CASSLVNRDYEQYF. In nucleotides, the CDR3 is TGTGCCAGCAGCTTAGTCAACAGAGACTACGAGCAGTACTTC. The chain uses TRBV7-9 and TRBJ2-7; D gene uncertain. V was clipped by 1 base and J by 3 bases, with 10 bases between them. Germline lookup yields CDR1 SEHNR and CDR2 FQNEAQ (reference sequence). CDR3 size: 14 residues.